The 22 T cell receptor beta chains in this list originate from one sample, sequenced in a study of shared clonotypes between healthy human individuals. TCRdb keeps only in-frame clones here, not all; method: immunoSEQ multiplex PCR. The sample has 2 million to 3 million clones; 85% to 95% are singletons. Material: naive CD4+ T cells sorted from blood. Regarding subset: CD45RA+ positively selected. These receptors all stem from a young man in good health.

As to this clone: The identical CDR3 is also encoded by other nucleotide sequences in the sample. The rearrangement joins TRBV18 to TRBJ2-5; unclear D gene. CDR1 and CDR2 from the germline V gene are KGHSH and LQKENI. The CDR3 has 13 residues. V shed 3 bases and J shed 1 base, with 6 bases lying between them. CDR3 in DNA: TGTGCCAGCTCACCTCCTAGCCAAGAGACCCAGTACTTC. Translating gives CASSPPSQETQYF.

This clone was seen just once. This chain joins TRBV7-3 and TRBJ2-3; 12 nucleotides agree with TRBD2. This CDR3 comprises 16 residues. V lost 5 bases, J lost 2 bases, and 5 bases stayed unmatched. Per germline, CDR1 SGHTA and CDR2 FQGTGA. CDR3 bases: TGTGCCAGCAGCCCTGGACTAGCGGGACCCACAGATACGCAGTATTTT. This encodes CASSPGLAGPTDTQYF.

This clone was recorded once. The chain joins TRBV19 to TRBJ2-3, with D unclear. The CDR3 runs 13 residues. Trimming pared 6 bases from V and 4 bases from J, leaving 11 bases between. Germline CDR1 LNHDA, CDR2 SQIVND (reference sequence). CDR3: CASSQQFPDTQYF. DNA for the CDR3: TGTGCCAGTAGCCAGCAATTCCCAGATACGCAGTATTTT.

The chain uses TRBV5-1 and TRBJ2-5; D is possibly TRBD2 (6 bases). The CDR3 length is 14 residues. Trimming cost V 5 bases and J 2 bases, with 13 bases left between them. Per the germline V gene, CDR1 is SGHRS and CDR2 is YFSETQ. CDR3 protein: CASSGGDFQETQYF. In DNA, the CDR3 is TGCGCCAGCAGTGGCGGGGATTTTCAAGAGACCCAGTACTTC.

This chain connects TRBV7-2 to TRBJ2-6; D gene ambiguous. Looked up from germline, CDR1 is SGHTA and CDR2 is FQGNSA. The CDR3 is 16 amino acids. V lost 4 bases and J 1 base, leaving 11 bases between the germline ends. As DNA, the CDR3 is TGTGCCAGCAGCTCTCGAACTCAATCTGGGGCCAACGTCCTGACTTTC. This encodes CASSSRTQSGANVLTF. The variable domain in full, completed from reference TRBV7-2 and TRBJ2-6, reads GAGVSQSPSNKVTEKGKDVELRCDPISGHTALYWYRQSLGQGLEFLIYFQGNSAPDKSGLPSDRFSAERTGGSVSTLTIQRTQQEDSAVYLCASSSRTQSGANVLTFGAGSRLTVL.

V gene TRBV10-3 combines with J gene TRBJ2-7, with 9 positions matching TRBD1. CDR3 length: 17 residues. Losses at the gene ends were 6 bases for V and 1 base for J; bases not matched to a gene: 13. In germline, CDR1 is ENHRY, CDR2 SYGVKD. CDR3 sequence reads: CAIRVAPGQGISYEQYF. CDR3 bases: TGTGCCATCAGGGTGGCGCCGGGACAGGGAATTTCCTACGAGCAGTACTTC.

As for this clone: The same CDR3 can be traced to other DNA sequences in this sample. This chain uses TRBV30 with TRBJ1-5, with unresolved D. The CDR3 extends over 13 amino acids. V was trimmed by 4 bases and J by 0 bases, leaving 7 bases between them. Germline assignment: CDR1 GTSNPN and CDR2 SVGIG (reference sequence). CDR3 coding DNA: TGTGCCTGGAACTCAGATAGCAATCAGCCCCAGCATTTT. The encoded protein is CAWNSDSNQPQHF.

The genes are TRBV7-2 and TRBJ1-2; D gene ambiguous. The CDR3 covers 13 residues. Looked up from germline, CDR1 is SGHTA and CDR2 is FQGNSA. V lost 7 bases, J lost 8 bases, and 17 bases lay in between. The CDR3 sequence: CASTTSSLGGYTF. In nucleotides, the CDR3 is TGTGCCAGCACCACCTCAAGCCTCGGGGGCTACACCTTC. Filled out from reference TRBV7-2 and TRBJ1-2, the complete variable domain reads GAGVSQSPSNKVTEKGKDVELRCDPISGHTALYWYRQSLGQGLEFLIYFQGNSAPDKSGLPSDRFSAERTGGSVSTLTIQRTQQEDSAVYLCASTTSSLGGYTFGSGTRLTVV.

V usage is TRBV6-1 and J usage is TRBJ1-6; D is uncertain. With 2 bases removed from V and 9 bases from J, the gap between germline ends came to 8 bases. The CDR3 covers 13 residues. The V gene's germline CDR1 is MNHNS and CDR2 SASEGT. The CDR3 region has the DNA TGTGCCAGCAGTGAATTACGGTTTTCACCCCTCCACTTT. Its translation: CASSELRFSPLHF.

The chain employs TRBV10-2 and TRBJ1-1, with TRBD1 identical over 9 bases. This CDR3 contains 14 residues. Germline V gene sequence: CDR1 WSHSY, CDR2 SAAADI. The trim removed 4 bases at V and 5 bases at J, leaving 5 bases unmatched. The CDR3 region is CASSANRGRTEAFF. CDR3 nucleotide sequence: TGCGCCAGCAGTGCAAACAGGGGGCGAACTGAAGCTTTCTTT.

The chain recombines TRBV7-8 with TRBJ1-5; a possible D gene is TRBD1 (5 bases). The V end was cut by 5 bases, the J end by 0 bases, with 11 bases between. Germline V gene sequence: CDR1 SGHVS, CDR2 FQNEAQ. The CDR3 length is 15 residues. CDR3 amino acids: CASSTQGLSNQPQHF. The DNA for the CDR3 is TGTGCCAGCAGCACCCAGGGCCTTAGCAATCAGCCCCAGCATTTT.

In this sample, this clone turned up once. The J gene is TRBJ2-7, the V gene TRBV14; D is unresolved. CDR1 is SGHDN, CDR2 FVKESK, per germline. The CDR3 covers 12 residues. The germline V and J ends were trimmed by 0 bases and 4 bases, with 4 bases remaining between them. CDR3 nucleotide sequence: TGTGCCAGCAGCCAAGAACGGTACGAGCAGTACTTC. This sequence encodes CASSQERYEQYF.

The chain recombines TRBV10-3 with TRBJ1-6; 7 bases match TRBD1. Germline assignment: CDR1 ENHRY and CDR2 SYGVKD. J lost 6 bases, V lost 7 bases, and 9 bases had no gene match. The CDR3 has 15 residues. The CDR3: CAINKGTEVNSPLHF. The CDR3 DNA sequence: TGTGCCATCAACAAAGGGACAGAAGTTAATTCACCCCTCCACTTT.

The chain couples TRBV10-3 to TRBJ2-5, with TRBD2 as a possible D gene (6 bases). The CDR3 has 17 residues. V was shortened by 0 bases and J by 2 bases, with 16 bases between the two germline ends. CDR1 and CDR2 from the germline V gene are ENHRY and SYGVKD. In nucleotides, the CDR3 is TGTGCCATCAGTGAGTCGGGTAGCGGCCCCCTACAAGAGACCCAGTACTTC. The encoded protein is CAISESGSGPLQETQYF.

J is TRBJ1-6 and V is TRBV18, with 9 nucleotides matching TRBD1. CDR3 length equals 14 residues. Germline CDR1 KGHSH, CDR2 LQKENI. With 5 bases clipped from V and 7 bases from J, the junction kept 3 bases outside the gene matches. The CDR3 protein is CASSGQGWNSPLHF. The CDR3 DNA reads as TGTGCCAGCTCAGGACAGGGGTGGAATTCACCCCTCCACTTT.

V usage is TRBV15 and J usage is TRBJ2-5; possible D gene TRBD1, 5 bases. The CDR3 loop spans 13 amino acids. V lost 3 bases and J 2 bases, leaving 7 bases between the germline ends. CDR1 and CDR2 from the germline V gene are LNHNV and YYDKDF (reference sequence). Written as DNA, the CDR3 is TGTGCCACCAGCAGGGGGCCGCAAGAGACCCAGTACTTC. Translating gives CATSRGPQETQYF. Looking up the rest from reference TRBV15 and TRBJ2-5 gives the full variable domain: DAMVIQNPRYQVTQFGKPVTLSCSQTLNHNVMYWYQQKSSQAPKLLFHYYDKDFNNEADTPDNFQSRRPNTSFCFLDIRSPGLGDTAMYLCATSRGPQETQYFGPGTRLLVL.

The chain is built from TRBV28 and TRBJ2-7, with D maybe TRBD1 (6 bases). The CDR3 spans 13 residues. CDR1 and CDR2 (germline): MDHEN, SYDVKM. Trimming took off 7 bases at V and 3 bases at J, with 13 bases between the two ends. This chain's CDR3 is CASTQPGDYEQYF. The CDR3 DNA reads TGTGCCAGCACTCAGCCAGGGGACTACGAGCAGTACTTC.

The chain recombines TRBV27 with TRBJ2-1; 10 nucleotides match TRBD2. The germline V gene has CDR1 MNHEY and CDR2 SMNVEV (reference sequence). The CDR3 contains 15 residues. Trimming cost V 6 bases and J 3 bases; bases outside gene matches: 5. The CDR3 DNA is TGTGCCAGCAGATTGGGACTAGCGCACTACAATGAGCAGTTCTTC. As protein: CASRLGLAHYNEQFF.

As to this clone: Other DNA sequences in the same sample also yield this CDR3. V is TRBV5-1 and J is TRBJ2-7, with D maybe TRBD2 (5 bases). CDR3 length equals 13 residues. V lost 5 bases to trimming and J lost 1 base, with 10 bases between them. Germline loops: CDR1 SGHRS, CDR2 YFSETQ. The CDR3 DNA reads as TGCGCCAGCAGTTCCCCGGGGTCCTACGAGCAGTACTTC. Amino acids: CASSSPGSYEQYF. The complete variable domain, with remaining parts taken from reference TRBV5-1 and TRBJ2-7, reads KAGVTQTPRYLIKTRGQQVTLSCSPISGHRSVSWYQQTPGQGLQFLFEYFSETQRNKGNFPGRFSGRQFSNSRSEMNVSTLELGDSALYLCASSSPGSYEQYFGPGTRLTVT.

The gene calls are TRBV27 and TRBJ1-6; 9 bases line up with TRBD1. V shed 5 bases, J shed 9 bases, and the junction held 5 bases outside the gene matches. The CDR3 contains 14 residues. CDR1 is MNHEY and CDR2 is SMNVEV in the germline V gene (reference sequence). CDR3 DNA: TGTGCCAGCAGTCCTCGGACAGGGGTTTCACCCCTCCACTTT. This encodes CASSPRTGVSPLHF.

Notes on this clone: Within the sample, other DNA sequences also encode this same CDR3. The rearrangement uses TRBV29-1 and TRBJ2-5; D assignment may be TRBD1 or TRBD2 (5 bases each). The CDR3 contains 11 residues. V was trimmed by 6 bases and J by 5 bases, leaving 10 bases between them. Germline-derived CDR1 and CDR2 are SQVTM and ANQGSEA. In DNA, the CDR3 is TGCAGCGTCGCCGAGGGGGAGACCCAGTACTTC. Protein product: CSVAEGETQYF.

Only a few counts were recorded for this clone. The chain is built from TRBV19 and TRBJ1-2; 9 nucleotides line up with TRBD1. V was pared by 7 bases and J by 7 bases, with 4 bases of the junction left unmatched. Germline V gives CDR1 LNHDA, CDR2 SQIVND (reference sequence). The CDR3 totals 12 residues. The CDR3 sequence is CASKGQGSGYTF. CDR3 DNA sequence: TGTGCCAGTAAGGGACAGGGAAGTGGCTACACCTTC.